The source of this T cell receptor (beta chain) is a study of T cell responses to AZD1222 COVID-19 vaccine. CDR3 length equals 19 residues. Trimming shortened V by 1 base and J by 2 bases, and 25 bases separated the two germline ends. Germline V lookup: CDR1 SGHRS, CDR2 YFSETQ. Study-wide results and caveats: Donors skewed white British and female; clonal diversity was possibly underestimated. Close to half of spike-specific TCRs reportedly recognize unmutated variant regions.

Method: immunoSEQ multiplex PCR; TCRdb's copy keeps in-frame clones and lacks some. This sample has around 110,000 clones; 85% to 95% occur once, and the top ten carry 2.9%. Regarding this clone: Its specificity is not known.

This clonotype was obtained from an adult in good health. The chain is built from TRBV5-1 and TRBJ2-7, with D perhaps matching TRBD2 (6 bases). The specimen was peripheral blood, collected on day 0 of AZD1222 vaccination. The chain's CDR3 is CASSLRGTSTSSSTYEQYF. The CDR3 nucleotides are TGCGCCAGCAGCTTGCGGGGCACCTCGACTAGTTCCAGTACCTACGAGCAGTACTTC.